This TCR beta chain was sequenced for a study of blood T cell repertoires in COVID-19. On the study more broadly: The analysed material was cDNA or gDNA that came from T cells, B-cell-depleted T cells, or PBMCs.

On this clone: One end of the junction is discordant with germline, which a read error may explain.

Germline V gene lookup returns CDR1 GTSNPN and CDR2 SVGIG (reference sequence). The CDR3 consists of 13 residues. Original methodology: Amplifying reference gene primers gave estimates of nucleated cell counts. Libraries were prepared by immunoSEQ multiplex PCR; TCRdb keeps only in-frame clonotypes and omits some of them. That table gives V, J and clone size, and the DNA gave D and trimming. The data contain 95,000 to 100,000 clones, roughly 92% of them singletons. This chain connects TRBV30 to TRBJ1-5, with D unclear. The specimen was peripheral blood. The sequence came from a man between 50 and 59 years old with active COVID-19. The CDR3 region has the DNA TGTGCCTGGAATTCCGTTAGCGATCAGCCCCAGCATTTT. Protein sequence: CAWNSVSDQPQHF.